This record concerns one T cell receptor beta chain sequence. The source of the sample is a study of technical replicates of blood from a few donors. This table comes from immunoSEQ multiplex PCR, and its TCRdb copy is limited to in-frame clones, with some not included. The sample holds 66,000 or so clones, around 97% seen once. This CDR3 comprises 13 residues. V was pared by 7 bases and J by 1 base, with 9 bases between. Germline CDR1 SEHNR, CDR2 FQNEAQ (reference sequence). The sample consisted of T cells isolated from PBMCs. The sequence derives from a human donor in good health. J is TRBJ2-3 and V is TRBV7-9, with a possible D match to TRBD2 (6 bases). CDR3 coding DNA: TGTGCCAGCACCGGAGGGGGCACAGATACGCAGTATTTT. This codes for CASTGGGTDTQYF. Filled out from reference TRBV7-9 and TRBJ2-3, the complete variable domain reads DTGVSQNPRHKITKRGQNVTFRCDPISEHNRLYWYRQTLGQGPEFLTYFQNEAQLEKSRLLSDRFSAERPKGSFSTLEIQRTEQGDSAMYLCASTGGGTDTQYFGPGTRLTVL.